The rows below give T cell receptor beta chains drawn from one sample of a study of STAT5B mutations in CD4+ large granular lymphocyte leukemia. Some clones are missing from TCRdb's copy, which holds only in-frame ones; the method was immunoSEQ multiplex PCR. The sample records some 4,000 clones, 76% being singletons. Material for sequencing was PBMCs. The receptors were sampled from a man in his sixties or seventies with CD4+ T-cell large granular lymphocyte leukemia. Each CDR3 is given with its conserved first and last residue. The D gene is left open where the match is weak. Only part of the rows carry a size: once, few, many, or a class if the clone is expanded.

d_gene	v_gene	abundance	j_gene	CDR3aa	CDR3nt
-	TRBV19	-	TRBJ1-5	CASDTRDSNQPQHF	TGTGCCAGTGACACCCGGGACAGCAATCAGCCCCAGCATTTT
-	TRBV5-5	-	TRBJ2-2	CASSLVYGELFF	TGTGCCAGCAGCTTGGTCTATGGGGAGCTGTTTTTT
-	TRBV11-2	few	TRBJ1-1	CASSGGGRDTEAFF	TGTGCCAGCAGCGGCGGGGGTAGGGACACTGAAGCTTTCTTT
TRBD2	TRBV27	-	TRBJ2-7	CASRGTRYEQYF	TGTGCCAGCCGCGGGACTAGATACGAGCAGTACTTC
TRBD2	TRBV25-1	-	TRBJ2-5	CASSELGLAGQETQYF	TGTGCCAGCAGTGAACTGGGACTAGCGGGCCAAGAGACCCAGTACTTC
-	TRBV7-9	few	TRBJ1-2	CASSFEGSANYGYTF	TGTGCCAGCAGCTTTGAAGGATCAGCTAACTATGGCTACACCTTC
TRBD1	TRBV6-5	-	TRBJ1-2	CASSYSGTGLGYTF	TGTGCCAGCAGTTACTCCGGGACAGGGCTCGGCTACACCTTC
TRBD1	TRBV9	medium-sized	TRBJ2-2	CASEDRWNTGELFF	TGTGCCAGCGAGGACAGGTGGAACACCGGGGAGCTGTTTTTT
-	TRBV21-1	few	TRBJ2-2	CASTKRGTGENTGELFF	TGTGCCAGCACTAAAAGGGGGACAGGGGAAAACACCGGGGAGCTGTTTTTT
TRBD1	TRBV5-1	-	TRBJ2-3	CASSAGTGGATDTQYF	TGCGCCAGCAGCGCCGGGACAGGGGGCGCAACAGATACGCAGTATTTT
-	TRBV4-3	-	TRBJ2-7	CASSQGIGDSAEQYF	TGCGCCAGCAGCCAAGGGATAGGGGACTCAGCCGAGCAGTACTTC
TRBD2	TRBV9	-	TRBJ2-1	CASSVLAGDSYNEQFF	TGTGCCAGCAGCGTGCTAGCGGGGGACTCCTACAATGAGCAGTTCTTC
-	TRBV6-5	-	TRBJ2-1	CASSYSSSQVNNEQFF	TGTGCCAGCAGTTACTCGAGCTCGCAAGTGAACAATGAGCAGTTCTTC
-	TRBV2	-	TRBJ2-5	CASSARLRGEETQYF	TGTGCCAGCAGTGCAAGACTCCGAGGGGAAGAGACCCAGTACTTC
-	TRBV13	-	TRBJ1-5	CASSLGMGQPQHF	TGTGCCAGCAGCTTAGGGATGGGTCAGCCCCAGCATTTT
-	TRBV9	-	TRBJ2-1	CASSSEEGETYNEQFF	TGTGCCAGCAGCTCAGAGGAGGGGGAAACCTACAATGAGCAGTTCTTC
TRBD1	TRBV7-9	-	TRBJ2-7	CASSPRTGRIPYEQYF	TGTGCCAGCAGCCCACGGACAGGAAGGATCCCCTACGAGCAGTACTTC
-	TRBV6-1	-	TRBJ1-4	CASSELEVEKLFF	TGTGCCAGCAGTGAATTGGAAGTAGAAAAACTGTTTTTT
TRBD2	TRBV13	-	TRBJ2-7	CASSLRGRGYEQYF	TGTGCCAGCAGCCTACGTGGGAGGGGCTACGAGCAGTACTTC
-	TRBV14	once	TRBJ2-3	CASSLASLLDTQYF	TGTGCCAGCAGCCTGGCCAGCCTTTTGGATACGCAGTATTTT
-	TRBV7-9	once	TRBJ2-7	CASSLGGPQTYEQYF	TGTGCCAGCAGCTTAGGGGGACCGCAAACCTACGAGCAGTACTTC
-	TRBV15	few	TRBJ1-1	CATSRAWLTEAFF	TGTGCCACCAGCAGAGCATGGTTGACTGAAGCTTTCTTT
-	TRBV18	-	TRBJ1-3	CASSPPEGVLISTIYF	TGTGCCAGCTCACCACCAGAGGGGGTCTTGATTTCCACCATATATTTT
TRBD2	TRBV7-7	-	TRBJ2-7	CASSLLAGSLNEQYF	TGTGCTAGCAGCCTATTAGCGGGATCCCTTAACGAGCAGTACTTC
-	TRBV10-3	-	TRBJ2-7	CAISGTERSYEQYF	TGTGCCATCAGTGGGACGGAGCGCTCCTACGAGCAGTACTTC
-	TRBV5-1	hyperexpanded	TRBJ2-3	CASSLGQSTDTQYF	TGCGCCAGCAGCTTGGGACAAAGCACAGATACGCAGTATTTT
TRBD1	TRBV6-4	-	TRBJ1-2	CASSSTGTGLYGYTF	TGTGCCAGCAGTTCCACCGGGACAGGACTTTATGGCTACACCTTC
TRBD1	TRBV5-1	few	TRBJ1-1	CASSSMTGDGTEAFF	TGCGCCAGCAGCTCTATGACAGGGGACGGGACTGAAGCTTTCTTT
-	TRBV5-4	-	TRBJ2-1	CASSLEGNYNEQFF	TGTGCCAGCAGCTTGGAAGGGAACTACAATGAGCAGTTCTTC
-	TRBV5-5	-	TRBJ1-2	CASSPDSGGYGYTF	TGTGCCAGCAGCCCGGACTCGGGGGGCTATGGCTACACCTTC
-	TRBV5-6	-	TRBJ2-7	CASSTGTSYEQYF	TGTGCCAGCAGCACCGGGACCTCCTACGAGCAGTACTTC
-	TRBV25-1	-	TRBJ2-7	CASSVGPRGAEQYF	TGTGCCAGCAGTGTTGGCCCCAGGGGCGCCGAGCAGTACTTC
-	TRBV10-2	-	TRBJ2-7	CASSESRQFSYEQYF	TGCGCCAGCAGTGAGTCAAGACAGTTCTCCTACGAGCAGTACTTC
-	TRBV19	-	TRBJ1-1	CASTTGGGVDTEAFF	TGTGCCAGTACCACGGGGGGCGGGGTGGACACTGAAGCTTTCTTT
-	TRBV5-1	few	TRBJ1-1	CASSPTVATEAFF	TGCGCCAGCAGCCCGACAGTTGCCACTGAAGCTTTCTTT
-	TRBV14	-	TRBJ1-3	CASSQDVGVSGNTIYF	TGTGCCAGCAGCCAAGATGTGGGGGTCTCTGGAAACACCATATATTTT
-	TRBV27	-	TRBJ2-7	CASSTSTGSYEQYF	TGTGCCAGCAGTACATCGACAGGTTCCTACGAGCAGTACTTC
-	TRBV2	-	TRBJ2-1	CASSYRDNEQFF	TGTGCCAGCAGCTATAGGGACAATGAGCAGTTCTTC
-	TRBV4-1	-	TRBJ2-3	CASSQRADGADTQYF	TGCGCCAGCAGCCAACGAGCGGATGGGGCAGATACGCAGTATTTT
-	TRBV9	-	TRBJ2-7	CASSSRADLTNNEQYF	TGTGCCAGCAGCTCCCGGGCAGACCTAACGAACAACGAGCAGTACTTC